This TCR beta chain is drawn from a study of T cell repertoires in cytomegalovirus infection. TCRdb re-analysed the reads in MiXCR, keeping a single row per CDR3 protein. The data contain more than 200,000 distinct CDR3 sequences, around 8.7% of them singletons. Whole-study results and caveats: Ex vivo, HLA-C-restricted CMV-specific TCR beta clonotypes prevailed over the rest of the response.

In its sample, this clonotype was seen many times. No antigen is known for it. This receptor was obtained from a human donor in good health (CMV status not recorded). Some clones in this sample may be carry-over from other donors' samples. Sequencing used PBMCs.

For the CDR3, the DNA is TGTGCCAGCAGCTTAGCCCCTCCAGGACCCTACGAGCAGTACTTC. Its protein product is CASSLAPPGPYEQYF. The chain carries TRBV7-2 and TRBJ2-7; D gene uncertain. Germline loops: CDR1 SGHTA, CDR2 FQGNSA. The V end lost 0 bases, the J end lost 2 bases, and 11 bases lay between the germline ends. The CDR3 has 15 amino acids.